This T cell receptor beta chain was found in a study of blood T cell repertoires in COVID-19. The CDR3 has 16 amino acids. V lost 5 bases to trimming and J lost 6 bases, with 22 bases between them. Germline-derived CDR1 and CDR2 are SEHNR and FQNEAQ (reference sequence). Some clones are missing from TCRdb's copy, which holds only in-frame ones; the method was immunoSEQ multiplex PCR. The sample carries more than 300,000 clones, 87% recorded once. Study members were between roughly 18 and 89 years old and lived in some 26 US regions. The TCR comes from a woman aged 25-40 years who had recovered from COVID-19. The chain carries TRBV7-9 and TRBJ2-5; tentatively, D is TRBD1 (7 bases). The sequenced material came from PBMCs or T cells enriched from blood (not recorded which). In nucleotides, the CDR3 is TGTGCCAGCAGCGCAGCACGCCCACAGGGGAGGCAGACCCAGTACTTC. Protein: CASSAARPQGRQTQYF. The variable domain in full, with the rest retrieved from reference TRBV7-9 and TRBJ2-5, is DTGVSQNPRHKITKRGQNVTFRCDPISEHNRLYWYRQTLGQGPEFLTYFQNEAQLEKSRLLSDRFSAERPKGSFSTLEIQRTEQGDSAMYLCASSAARPQGRQTQYFGPGTRLLVL.